This entry lists 12 T cell receptor beta chains sequenced from one sample in a study of T cells in Graves' hyperthyroidism and ophthalmopathy. TCR beta CDR3 region amplification was performed from RNA transcripts. The study used the HTBI primer set for a first-round RT-PCR of the TCR CDR3. TCRdb reprocessed the multiplex PCR reads with MiXCR, giving one entry per CDR3 protein. This table has 500,000 to 800,000 distinct CDR3 sequences, about 45% appearing once. The sample taken for sequencing was peripheral blood or thyroid tissue (not recorded which). These receptors all stem from an adult man with Graves' disease, either hyperthyroidism or ophthalmopathy (not recorded which).

This clonotype was recorded at least ten times. The rearrangement uses TRBV29-1 and TRBJ1-2, with D uncertain. This CDR3 is built from 10 residues. CDR1 is SQVTM and CDR2 is ANQGSEA in the germline V gene. Trimming took off 5 bases at V and 8 bases at J, with 9 bases between the two ends. In DNA, the CDR3 is TGCAGCGTTATAGGAGACGGCTACACCTTC. Amino acids: CSVIGDGYTF.

The J gene is TRBJ2-7, the V gene TRBV2; 9 nucleotides agree with TRBD1. The CDR3 spans 11 residues. Germline V gene lookup returns CDR1 SNHLY and CDR2 FYNNEI. The CDR3 protein is CAQQTGGEQYF. As DNA, the CDR3 is TGTGCACAACAGACAGGGGGCGAGCAGTACTTC.

Worth noting for this clonotype: It may be a read error: a sequence one base away is much more abundant. The chain combines TRBV4-2 with TRBJ1-4; 10 bases fit TRBD1. From germline, CDR1 is LGHNA and CDR2 YNFKEQ. The length of the CDR3 is 19 residues. V gave up 1 base and J gave up 3 bases; unmatched junction bases: 11. The CDR3 DNA reads TGTGCCAGCAGCCAAGGGGGACAGGGGCCAAGGGGATCTAATGAAAAACTGTTTTTT. Its translation: CASSQGGQGPRGSNEKLFF.

The CDR3 is CASTRVGGEQYF. In DNA form, the CDR3 reads TGTGCCAGCACCAGGGTGGGAGGCGAGCAGTACTTC. This chain uses TRBV7-9 with TRBJ2-7, with D possibly matching TRBD2 (6 bases). This CDR3 comprises 12 residues. Per the germline V gene, CDR1 is SEHNR and CDR2 is FQNEAQ (reference sequence). Trimming removed 7 bases from V and 6 bases from J, with 13 bases in between.

The V and J genes are TRBV15 and TRBJ2-5, with 9 bases identical to TRBD1. Unmatched junction bases numbered 4, after V lost 3 bases and J lost 5 bases. This CDR3 contains 14 residues. The germline V gene has CDR1 LNHNV and CDR2 YYDKDF (reference sequence). CDR3 region: CATSRTGGKETQYF. The CDR3 nucleotides read TGTGCCACCAGCAGGACAGGGGGAAAGGAGACCCAGTACTTC.

CDR3 bases: TGTGCCAGCAGTGTCACAAGGAATCAGCCCCAGCATTTT. As protein: CASSVTRNQPQHF. The J gene is TRBJ1-5, the V gene TRBV12-3 or TRBV12-4, with D unresolved. This CDR3 has 13 residues. Trimming removed 5 bases at V and 4 bases at J, with 9 bases between.

The chain joins TRBV9 to TRBJ1-6; 9 bases are shared with TRBD1. V dropped 4 bases and J dropped 12; count of bases not matched to a gene: 2. CDR1 SGDLS and CDR2 YYNGEE come from the germline V gene. The CDR3 has 12 amino acids. The CDR3 here is CASSQGQGPLHF. Written as DNA, the CDR3 is TGTGCCAGCAGCCAGGGACAGGGACCCCTCCACTTT.

In its sample, this clonotype was seen many times. The chain carries TRBV24-1 and TRBJ2-5; D is unclear. The CDR3 covers 12 residues. Trimming pared 2 bases from V and 3 bases from J, leaving 3 bases between. CDR1 is KGHDR and CDR2 is SFDVKD in the germline V gene. CDR3 loop: CATSDSKETQYF. The DNA for the CDR3 is TGTGCCACCAGTGATTCCAAAGAGACCCAGTACTTC.

In its sample, this clonotype was seen many times. The J gene is TRBJ1-5, the V gene TRBV29-1; no firm D call. V lost 4 bases and J 4 bases, leaving 11 bases between the germline ends. CDR1 SQVTM and CDR2 ANQGSEA come from the germline V gene. The CDR3 totals 13 residues. DNA of the CDR3: TGCAGCGTTGGACCGGGAGGTAATCAGCCCCAGCATTTT. It specifies CSVGPGGNQPQHF. Supplemented by reference TRBV29-1 and TRBJ1-5, the full variable domain reads SAVISQKPSRDICQRGTSLTIQCQVDSQVTMMFWYRQQPGQSLTLIATANQGSEATYESGFVIDKFPISRPNLTFSTLTVSNMSPEDSSIYLCSVGPGGNQPQHFGDGTRLSIL.

This clonotype was observed at least ten times. A read error may produce the germline difference seen at one junction end. This chain connects TRBV7-9 to TRBJ1-1, with D possibly matching TRBD1 (5 bases). From germline, CDR1 is SEHNR and CDR2 FQNEAQ (reference sequence). The CDR3 has 12 residues. CDR3 loop: CASSPDRGEAFF. The CDR3 region has the DNA TGCGCCAGCAGCCCCGACAGAGGGGAAGCTTTCTTT.

This clonotype turned up a few times. This rearrangement joins TRBV7-8 to TRBJ2-6; 15 bases are a match to TRBD2. CDR1 and CDR2 from the germline V gene are SGHVS and FQNEAQ. This CDR3 contains 17 residues. V dropped 8 bases and J dropped 3; count of bases not matched to a gene: 5. The CDR3 loop reads CASGGLAGGLGANVLTF. As DNA, the CDR3 is TGTGCCAGCGGGGGACTAGCGGGGGGTCTTGGGGCCAACGTCCTGACTTTC.

This chain connects TRBV7-6 to TRBJ1-3; D unresolved. The CDR3 sequence is 16 residues long. Trimming removed 2 bases from V and 1 base from J, with 12 bases in between. Germline V CDR1 and CDR2: SGHVS, FNYEAQ. The CDR3 DNA reads as TGTGCCAGCAGCTTAAAACTACGGGTTTCTGGAAACACCATATATTTT. It encodes CASSLKLRVSGNTIYF. Filled out from reference TRBV7-6 and TRBJ1-3, the complete variable domain reads GAGVSQSPRYKVTKRGQDVALRCDPISGHVSLYWYRQALGQGPEFLTYFNYEAQQDKSGLPNDRFSAERPEGSISTLTIQRTEQRDSAMYRCASSLKLRVSGNTIYFGEGSWLTVV.